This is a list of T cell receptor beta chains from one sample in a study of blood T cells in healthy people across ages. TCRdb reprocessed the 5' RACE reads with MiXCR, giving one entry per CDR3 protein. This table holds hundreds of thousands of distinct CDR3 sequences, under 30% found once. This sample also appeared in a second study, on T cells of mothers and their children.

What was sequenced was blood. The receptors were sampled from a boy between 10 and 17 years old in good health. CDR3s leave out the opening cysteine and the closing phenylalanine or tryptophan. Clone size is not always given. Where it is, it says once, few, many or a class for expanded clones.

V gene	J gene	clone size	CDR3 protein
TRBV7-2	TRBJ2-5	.	ASSLVPGLAGGGETQY
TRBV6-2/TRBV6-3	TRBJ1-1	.	ASSLSGGGALGAL
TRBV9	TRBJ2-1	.	ASTRSVVVGEQF
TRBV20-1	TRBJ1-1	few	SARDEGVYRVTEAF
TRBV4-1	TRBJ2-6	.	ASSQARDTVYRSGANVLT
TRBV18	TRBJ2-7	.	ASSPSDISYEQY
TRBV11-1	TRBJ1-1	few	ASSMDENTEAF
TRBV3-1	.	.	ASSLGQGSYEQF
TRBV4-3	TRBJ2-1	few	ASSQGFLAGGNEQF
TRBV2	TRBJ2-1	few	ASTIRPPQF
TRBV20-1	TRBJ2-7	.	SVLDSGQY
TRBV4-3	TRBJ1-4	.	ASTRALKKLF
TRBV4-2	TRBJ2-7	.	ASSQYRVEGYEQY
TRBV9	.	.	ASSTPQGVGNEQF
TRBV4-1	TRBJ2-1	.	ASSQDRSGRAKVF
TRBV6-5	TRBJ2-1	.	ASSYGGGLAEQF
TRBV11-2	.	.	ASSLVILAYRSFHEQF
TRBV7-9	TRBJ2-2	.	ATRPGPSTGELF
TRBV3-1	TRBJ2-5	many	ASSSGDLAEGPETQY
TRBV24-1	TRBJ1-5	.	ATSGLSGMYSNQPQH
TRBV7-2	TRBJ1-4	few	ASSGSPGMGEKLF
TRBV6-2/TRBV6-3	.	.	ASSSRLASDHNEQF
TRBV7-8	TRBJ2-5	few	ASSSGPSRETQY
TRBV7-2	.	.	ASSSGTGEWSEQY
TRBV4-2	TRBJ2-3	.	ASSQTATQGYDTQY
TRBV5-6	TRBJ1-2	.	ASSTDRDRYGYT
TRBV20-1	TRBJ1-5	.	SARDQQGNQPQH
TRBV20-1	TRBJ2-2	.	SATDPGQGVGELF
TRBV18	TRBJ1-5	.	ASSPRGRPQH
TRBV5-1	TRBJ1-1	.	ASSLAVPAEAF
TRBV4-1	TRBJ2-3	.	ASSRGGPGDTQY
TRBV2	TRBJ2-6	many	ASSQSSGANVLT
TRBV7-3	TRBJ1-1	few	ASSSQGATDMNTEAF
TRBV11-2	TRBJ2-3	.	ASSLVVGLAGASDTQY
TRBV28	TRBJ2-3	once	ASSSWGAGADTQY
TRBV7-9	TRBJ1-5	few	ASSDLGQIGPQH
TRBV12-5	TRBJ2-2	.	ASGAGGELF